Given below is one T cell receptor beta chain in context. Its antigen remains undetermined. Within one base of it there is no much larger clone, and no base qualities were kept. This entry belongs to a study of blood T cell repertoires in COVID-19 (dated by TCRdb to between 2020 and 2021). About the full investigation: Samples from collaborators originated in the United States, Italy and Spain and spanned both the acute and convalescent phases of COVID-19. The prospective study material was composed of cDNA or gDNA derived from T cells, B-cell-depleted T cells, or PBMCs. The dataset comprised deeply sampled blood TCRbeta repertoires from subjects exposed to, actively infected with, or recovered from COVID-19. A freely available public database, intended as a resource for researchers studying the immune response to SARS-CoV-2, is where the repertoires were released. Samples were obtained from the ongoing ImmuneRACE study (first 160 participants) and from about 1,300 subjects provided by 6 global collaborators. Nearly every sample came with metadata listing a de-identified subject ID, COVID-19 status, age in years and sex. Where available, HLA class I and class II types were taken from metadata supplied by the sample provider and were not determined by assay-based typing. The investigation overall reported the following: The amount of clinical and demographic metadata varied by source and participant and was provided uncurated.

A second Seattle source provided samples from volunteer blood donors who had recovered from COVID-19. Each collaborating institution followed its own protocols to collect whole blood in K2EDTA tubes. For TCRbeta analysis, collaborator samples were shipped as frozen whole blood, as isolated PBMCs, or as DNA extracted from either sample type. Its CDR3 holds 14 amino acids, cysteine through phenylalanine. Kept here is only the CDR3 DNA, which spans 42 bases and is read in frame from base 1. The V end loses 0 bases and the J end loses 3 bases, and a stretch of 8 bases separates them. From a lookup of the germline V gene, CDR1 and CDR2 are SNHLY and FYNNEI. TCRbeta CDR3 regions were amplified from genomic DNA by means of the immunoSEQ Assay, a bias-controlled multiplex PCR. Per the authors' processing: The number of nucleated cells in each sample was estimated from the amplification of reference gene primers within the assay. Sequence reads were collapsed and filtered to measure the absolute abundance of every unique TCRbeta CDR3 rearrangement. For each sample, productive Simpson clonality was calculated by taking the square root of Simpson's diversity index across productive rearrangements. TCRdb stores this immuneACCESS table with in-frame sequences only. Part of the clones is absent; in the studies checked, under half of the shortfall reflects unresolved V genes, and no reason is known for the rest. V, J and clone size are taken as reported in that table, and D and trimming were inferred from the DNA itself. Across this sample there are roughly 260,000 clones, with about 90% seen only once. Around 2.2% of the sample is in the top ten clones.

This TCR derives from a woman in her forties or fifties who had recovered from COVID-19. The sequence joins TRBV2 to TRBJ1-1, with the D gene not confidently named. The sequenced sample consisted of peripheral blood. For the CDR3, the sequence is CASSEAEGYTEAFF. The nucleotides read TGTGCCAGCAGTGAAGCAGAGGGCTACACTGAAGCTTTCTTT.